This T cell receptor beta chain was retrieved from a study of shared clonotypes between healthy human individuals. Trimming cost V 2 bases and J 3 bases; bases outside gene matches: 11. Germline lookup yields CDR1 SGHTA and CDR2 FQGNSA. The CDR3 totals 18 residues. Findings and limits, study-wide: The study found approximately 5% of naive CD4 clonotypes shared across a few donors.

As for this clone: Its matching antigen is unknown.

The protocol was immunoSEQ multiplex PCR, while the TCRdb copy is restricted to in-frame clones and leaves out a portion. The table records approximately 1.1 million clones, about 80% of them present only once. The sample comprised memory CD4+ T cells from PBMCs. Subset indicated: CD45RA-negative fraction. The genes are TRBV7-2 and TRBJ2-2; 8 nucleotides line up with TRBD2. The TCR originated in a man aged 18 to 35 in good health. Some clones in this sample may be carry-over from other donors' samples. CDR3 sequence (DNA): TGTGCCAGCAGCTTATTTCCTAGCGGGTTTCGAGACACCGGGGAGCTGTTTTTT. It codes for CASSLFPSGFRDTGELFF. Supplemented by reference TRBV7-2 and TRBJ2-2, the full variable domain reads GAGVSQSPSNKVTEKGKDVELRCDPISGHTALYWYRQSLGQGLEFLIYFQGNSAPDKSGLPSDRFSAERTGGSVSTLTIQRTQQEDSAVYLCASSLFPSGFRDTGELFFGEGSRLTVL.